Presented here are 14 T cell receptor beta chains from one specimen sequenced in a study of identical twins. Each CDR3 protein is one row after TCRdb ran MiXCR on the 5' RACE reads. The sample has 450,000 to 600,000 distinct CDR3 sequences; around 20% are singletons. This sample also appeared in a second study, on yellow fever vaccine responses in identical twins.

Specimen: CD4+ T cells sorted from blood. These receptors came from a woman between 18 and 30 years old in good health.

About this clonotype itself: An end of the junction does not agree with germline; a read error may underlie this. V gene TRBV12-3 or TRBV12-4 combines with J gene TRBJ2-3; 8 nucleotides line up with TRBD1. This CDR3 comprises 16 residues. CDR3 DNA sequence: TGTGCCAGCAGTTTCACCAGGGGGCTGGGGACAGGTACGCAGTATTTT. The encoded protein is CASSFTRGLGTGTQYF.

The rearrangement joins TRBV11-2 to TRBJ2-1; D is ambiguous. There are 16 residues in the CDR3. Trimming took off 4 bases at V and 2 bases at J, with 15 bases between the two ends. Germline lookup yields CDR1 SGHAT and CDR2 FQNNGV. CDR3 in amino acids: CASSSEVGMAYNEQFF. CDR3 DNA sequence: TGTGCCAGCAGCTCCGAGGTGGGGATGGCCTACAATGAGCAGTTCTTC.

This clonotype was found a few times. This chain joins TRBV20-1 and TRBJ2-3, with 10 positions matching TRBD2. Trimming at V came to 6 bases and at J to 1 base, leaving 10 bases not matched to a gene. This CDR3 is built from 16 residues. Germline-derived CDR1 and CDR2 are DFQATT and SNEGSKA (reference sequence). The CDR3 loop reads CSAWLGLAERTDTQYF. DNA for the CDR3: TGCAGTGCGTGGCTAGGACTAGCGGAACGCACAGATACGCAGTATTTT.

The chain couples TRBV5-1 to TRBJ2-1; 8 nucleotides line up with TRBD2. Germline CDR1 reads SGHRS; CDR2 reads YFSETQ. V was clipped by 4 bases and J by 5 bases; unmatched bases: 5. The CDR3 spans 14 residues. CDR3 bases: TGCGCCAGCAGCGTAGCGGGATTGGACAATGAGCAGTTCTTC. Translating gives CASSVAGLDNEQFF.

A few counts support this clonotype. The V and J genes are TRBV5-1 and TRBJ1-1; maybe TRBD1 (5 bases). Between the trimmed V and J ends, which lost 0 bases and 0 bases, there was a span of 12 bases. The CDR3 loop spans 16 amino acids. Germline CDR1 and CDR2: SGHRS and YFSETQ. CDR3 sequence reads: CASSLGGAGMNTEAFF. The DNA for the CDR3 is TGCGCCAGCAGCTTGGGCGGGGCTGGTATGAACACTGAAGCTTTCTTT.

This CDR3 is CASSLRQINNEQFF. The CDR3 DNA sequence: TGCGCCAGCAGCTTGAGGCAAATAAACAATGAGCAGTTCTTC. The V and J genes are TRBV5-1 and TRBJ2-1; D remains ambiguous. The CDR3 extends over 14 amino acids. The germline CDR1 and CDR2 sequences are SGHRS and YFSETQ. The ends were cut back, 1 base at V and 5 bases at J, with 10 bases in the middle.

The J gene is TRBJ2-5, the V gene TRBV5-5; D is unresolved. The V gene's germline CDR1 is SGHKS and CDR2 YYEKEE (reference sequence). The CDR3 is 15 residues long. Trimming took 3 bases from V and 1 from J, leaving 13 bases between them. The CDR3 region is CASSSPLGPQETQYF. DNA for the CDR3: TGTGCCAGCAGCTCCCCCCTAGGGCCCCAAGAGACCCAGTACTTC.

V usage is TRBV12-3 or TRBV12-4 and J usage is TRBJ2-2; D remains ambiguous. V was pared by 6 bases and J by 1 base, with 6 bases between. CDR3 length: 13 amino acids. This CDR3 reads CASSTVNTGELFF. CDR3 nucleotide sequence: TGTGCCAGCAGCACAGTGAACACCGGGGAGCTGTTTTTT.

The chain couples TRBV14 to TRBJ2-3; no reliable D call. Trimming removed 2 bases at V and 2 bases at J, with 11 bases between. Germline lookup yields CDR1 SGHDN and CDR2 FVKESK. This CDR3 is built from 15 residues. The CDR3 protein is CASSQWKLPTDTQYF. CDR3 nucleotides: TGTGCCAGCAGCCAATGGAAACTACCCACAGATACGCAGTATTTT.

Only a few counts were recorded for this clonotype. This chain joins TRBV6-1 and TRBJ1-2, with a possible D match to TRBD1 (6 bases). The CDR3 length is 15 residues. The V end lost 7 bases, the J end lost 9 bases, and 24 bases lay between the germline ends. Germline V gene lookup returns CDR1 MNHNS and CDR2 SASEGT. The CDR3 DNA reads TGTGCCAGCACCTTCTCCCCCGGACAGTGGCAAAGCTACACCTTC. This encodes CASTFSPGQWQSYTF.

The V and J genes are TRBV2 and TRBJ2-1; maybe TRBD2 (7 bases). CDR1 is SNHLY, CDR2 FYNNEI, per germline. The CDR3 is made up of 15 amino acids. V lost 5 bases, J lost 4 bases, and 15 bases lay in between. The DNA for the CDR3 is TGTGCCAGCAGTAGGACTAGGGGGAGTTACAATGAGCAGTTCTTC. Its translation is CASSRTRGSYNEQFF.

This rearrangement joins TRBV5-1 to TRBJ1-5; TRBD1 is a possible D gene (5 bases). CDR1 and CDR2 from the germline V gene are SGHRS and YFSETQ. Trimming removed 4 bases from V and 0 bases from J, with 11 bases in between. The CDR3 length is 15 residues. CDR3 residues: CASSPGTDSNQPQHF. The DNA of the CDR3 is TGCGCCAGCAGCCCCGGGACGGATAGCAATCAGCCCCAGCATTTT.

This clonotype occurred many times. The rearrangement links TRBV5-1 to TRBJ1-1; the D gene is possibly TRBD1 (6 bases). Germline loops: CDR1 SGHRS, CDR2 YFSETQ. Deletions cut 4 bases from V and 5 bases from J, with 15 bases between. The CDR3 length is 14 residues. DNA for the CDR3: TGCGCCAGCAGCGTGGACAGCCAAGGTACTGAAGCTTTCTTT. Its protein product is CASSVDSQGTEAFF.

On this clonotype: A much larger clonotype is one base distant, so this may be a read error. The J gene is TRBJ2-1, the V gene TRBV12-3 or TRBV12-4; 12 bases are a match to TRBD2. The CDR3 extends over 17 amino acids. Germline trimming cut 5 bases from V and 5 bases from J; bases unmatched to any gene: 10. CDR3 residues: CASSPVTSGSRHNEQFF. In DNA form, the CDR3 reads TGTGCCAGCAGTCCCGTGACTAGCGGGAGTCGGCACAATGAGCAGTTCTTC.